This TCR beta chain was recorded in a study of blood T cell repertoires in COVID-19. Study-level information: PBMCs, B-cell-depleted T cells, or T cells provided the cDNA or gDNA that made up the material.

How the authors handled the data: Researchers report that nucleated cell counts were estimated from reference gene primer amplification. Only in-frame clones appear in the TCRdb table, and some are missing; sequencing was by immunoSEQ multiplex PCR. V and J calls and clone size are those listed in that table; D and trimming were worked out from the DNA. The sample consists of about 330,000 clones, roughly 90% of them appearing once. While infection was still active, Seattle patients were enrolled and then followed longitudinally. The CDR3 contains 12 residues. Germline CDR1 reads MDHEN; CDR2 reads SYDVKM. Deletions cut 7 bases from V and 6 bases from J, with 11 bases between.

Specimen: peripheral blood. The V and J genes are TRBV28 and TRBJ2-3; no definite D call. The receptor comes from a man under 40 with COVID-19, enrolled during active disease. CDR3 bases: TGTGCCAGCAAAGCTAGTGTCGATACGCAGTATTTT. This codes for CASKASVDTQYF.